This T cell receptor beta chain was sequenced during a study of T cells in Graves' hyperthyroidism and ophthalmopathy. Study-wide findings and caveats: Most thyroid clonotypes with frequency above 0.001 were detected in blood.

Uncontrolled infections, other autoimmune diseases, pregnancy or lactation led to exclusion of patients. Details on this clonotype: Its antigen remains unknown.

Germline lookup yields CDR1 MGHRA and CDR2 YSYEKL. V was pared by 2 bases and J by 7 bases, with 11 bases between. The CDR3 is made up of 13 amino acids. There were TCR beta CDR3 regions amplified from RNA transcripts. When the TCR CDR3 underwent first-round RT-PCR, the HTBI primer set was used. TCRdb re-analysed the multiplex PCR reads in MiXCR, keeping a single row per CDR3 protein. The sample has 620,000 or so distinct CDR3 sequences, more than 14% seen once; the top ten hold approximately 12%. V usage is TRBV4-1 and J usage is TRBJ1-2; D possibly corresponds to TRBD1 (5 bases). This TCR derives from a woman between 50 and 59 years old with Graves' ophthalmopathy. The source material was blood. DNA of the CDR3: TGCGCCAGCAGCCAAATGGTCGGGGCTGGCTACACCTTC. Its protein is CASSQMVGAGYTF.